Included here is one T cell receptor beta chain sequence, with context. This sample is part of a study of T cell changes during pregnancy in multiple sclerosis. This CDR3 has 16 amino acids. Germline lookup yields CDR1 SGHTA and CDR2 FQGNSA. V lost 5 bases and J lost 4, with 20 bases in between. Repertoires were generated with immunoSEQ multiplex PCR, while TCRdb's copy carries only in-frame clones and drops some. Among about 77,000 clones listed, approximately 94% were seen once. This chain links TRBV7-2 with TRBJ1-2; D may be TRBD1 (5 bases). The clonotype comes from a female donor in good health, enrolled as a control in a pregnancy study. The input for sequencing was peripheral blood, taken after pregnancy. The CDR3 DNA reads TGTGCCAGCAGCCCCACTGGCACTCTTCAGGGCTATGGCTACACCTTC. Amino acids: CASSPTGTLQGYGYTF.